The following is a TCR beta chain sequence with its context. Since a much larger clone is just one base distant, this may be a read error. Each CDR3 protein gets one entry after TCRdb re-called the PCR reads with MiXCR. The table includes around 85,000 distinct CDR3 sequences, around 50% detected once. This sample is drawn from a study of CDR3 diversity in severe acne. The receptor's source is a male donor with severe acne vulgaris. The sample was blood.

The CDR3 sequence is CASSSSGRSNQPQHF. CDR3 nucleotides: TGTGCCAGCAGCTCTTCAGGGAGGAGCAATCAGCCCCAGCATTTT. The chain is built from TRBV7-2 and TRBJ1-5; perhaps TRBD1 as D (5 bases). The CDR3 extends over 15 amino acids. The germline CDR1 and CDR2 sequences are SGHTA and FQGNSA. Trimming stripped 4 bases from V and 1 base from J, with 11 bases between.